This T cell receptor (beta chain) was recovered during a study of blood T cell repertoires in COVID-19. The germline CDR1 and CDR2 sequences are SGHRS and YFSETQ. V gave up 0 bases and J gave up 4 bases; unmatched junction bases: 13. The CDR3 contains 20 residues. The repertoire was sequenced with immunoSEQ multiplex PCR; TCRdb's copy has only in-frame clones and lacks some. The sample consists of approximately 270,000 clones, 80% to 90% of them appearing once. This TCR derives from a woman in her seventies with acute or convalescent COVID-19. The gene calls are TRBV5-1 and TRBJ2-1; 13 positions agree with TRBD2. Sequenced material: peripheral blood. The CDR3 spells CASSLVTSGGADTFYNEQFF. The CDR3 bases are TGCGCCAGCAGCTTGGTAACTAGCGGGGGGGCCGATACTTTTTACAATGAGCAGTTCTTC.